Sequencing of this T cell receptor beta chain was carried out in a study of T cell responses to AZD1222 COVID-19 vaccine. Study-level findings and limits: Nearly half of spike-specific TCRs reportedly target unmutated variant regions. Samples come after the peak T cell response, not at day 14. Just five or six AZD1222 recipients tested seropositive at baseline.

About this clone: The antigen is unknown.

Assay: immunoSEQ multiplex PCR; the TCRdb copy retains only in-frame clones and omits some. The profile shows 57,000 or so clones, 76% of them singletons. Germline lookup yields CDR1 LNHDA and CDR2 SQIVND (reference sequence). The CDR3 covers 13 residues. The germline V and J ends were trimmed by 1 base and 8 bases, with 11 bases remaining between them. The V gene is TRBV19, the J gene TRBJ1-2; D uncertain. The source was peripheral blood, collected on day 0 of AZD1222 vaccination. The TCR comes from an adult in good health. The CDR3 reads CASSIALKDGYTF. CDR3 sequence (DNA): TGTGCCAGTAGTATAGCCCTTAAAGACGGCTACACCTTC.